The T cell receptor beta chain described here comes from a study of T cell responses to AZD1222 COVID-19 vaccine. Study-level points and caveats: CD4 TCRs associated with vaccination spanned spike, dominating at 160-218 and 743-854. Scientists sampled the repertoires only once the peak T cell response had passed. Clonal diversity was possibly underestimated, and white British individuals and females predominated among donors. After two AZD1222 doses, spike-specific TCR breadth and depth rose versus day 0.

This table comes from immunoSEQ multiplex PCR, and its TCRdb copy is limited to in-frame clones, with some not included. This table has about 34,000 clones, about 84% appearing once. This clone was counted a few times. No antigen is known for it. In germline, CDR1 is SGHTA, CDR2 FQGNSA. This CDR3 comprises 14 residues. V gave up 1 base and J gave up 7 bases, with 11 bases separating them. The source material was peripheral blood, sampled 28 days after the second AZD1222 dose. The TCR originated in an adult who received the AZD1222 COVID-19 vaccine. The genes are TRBV7-2 and TRBJ2-1; D gene uncertain. CDR3 region: CASSLGGSQNEQFF. The CDR3 nucleotides read TGTGCCAGCAGCTTAGGCGGCAGCCAGAATGAGCAGTTCTTC.